These 27 T cell receptor beta chains share one sample of origin, sequenced in a study of cytomegalovirus exposure and HLA in healthy donors. This PCR relied on a set of 60 Vbeta primers and 13 Jbeta primers. The table came from immunoSEQ multiplex PCR; TCRdb's copy has only in-frame clones and leaves some out. The sample includes over 100,000 clones, just under 75% of them seen just once. Sequences were obtained from PBMCs. All receptors come from a human donor in good health.

The rearrangement joins TRBV7-9 to TRBJ2-5, with D unclear. Trimming left V 4 bases short and J 3 bases short, with 3 bases between. Germline loops: CDR1 SEHNR, CDR2 FQNEAQ (reference sequence). CDR3 length equals 11 residues. CDR3 region: CASSSKETQYF. The CDR3 DNA is TGTGCCAGCAGCTCAAAAGAGACCCAGTACTTC.

This clone showed up just once. The chain is built from TRBV6-4 and TRBJ1-2, with D hard to call. The CDR3 has 14 residues. V lost 4 bases and J lost 7, with 16 bases in between. Germline V gives CDR1 MRHNA, CDR2 SNTAGT. CDR3 amino acids: CASSVLSTGGGYTF. Here the CDR3 DNA reads TGTGCCAGCAGTGTCTTATCGACGGGAGGTGGCTACACCTTC.

The rearrangement joins TRBV5-1 to TRBJ1-4; D gene ambiguous. V was cut by 4 bases and J by 7 bases, with 11 bases left in between. There are 13 residues in the CDR3. CDR1 is SGHRS, CDR2 YFSETQ, per germline. The CDR3 nucleotides are TGCGCCAGCAGCCTGGAACCCAGTGAAAAACTGTTTTTT. It specifies CASSLEPSEKLFF.

CDR3 loop: CASSPGPLSGNTIYF. CDR3 bases: TGCGCCAGCAGTCCAGGGCCACTCTCTGGAAACACCATATATTTT. The chain uses TRBV10-1 and TRBJ1-3, with a tentative D call TRBD1 (5 bases). With 5 bases removed from V and 0 bases from J, the gap between germline ends came to 11 bases. This CDR3 comprises 15 residues. Germline lookup yields CDR1 WNHNN and CDR2 SYGVQD (reference sequence).

The V call is TRBV6-1, the J call TRBJ1-1; no clear D gene. V lost 2 bases and J lost 2, with 9 bases in between. In germline, CDR1 is MNHNS, CDR2 SASEGT. The CDR3 extends over 14 amino acids. CDR3 DNA: TGTGCCAGCAGTGAACCGGGTAAAAACACTGAAGCTTTCTTT. Amino acids: CASSEPGKNTEAFF.

The CDR3 sequence: CASSMGQWDEQYF. CDR3 DNA: TGTGCCAGCAGTATGGGACAGTGGGACGAGCAGTACTTC. The chain recombines TRBV2 with TRBJ2-7; 7 nucleotides agree with TRBD1. CDR1 and CDR2 (germline): SNHLY, FYNNEI. This CDR3 contains 13 residues. V lost 5 bases, J lost 5 bases, and 6 bases stayed unmatched.

The V gene is TRBV10-1, the J gene TRBJ1-2, with D hard to call. Trimming removed 3 bases at V and 3 bases at J, with 17 bases between. This CDR3 spans 16 amino acids. Per germline, CDR1 WNHNN and CDR2 SYGVQD (reference sequence). The CDR3 is CASSEILGGSYYGYTF. CDR3 coding DNA: TGCGCCAGCAGTGAAATTCTGGGAGGAAGTTACTATGGCTACACCTTC.

This clone showed up just a few times. The CDR3 nucleotides are TGTGCCAGCAGCCGATCGGGAGGTGAAAAACTGTTTTTT. It is translated as CASSRSGGEKLFF. V usage is TRBV27 and J usage is TRBJ1-4; D uncertain. There are 13 residues in the CDR3. Trimming pared 6 bases from V and 7 bases from J, leaving 12 bases between. The germline V gene has CDR1 MNHEY and CDR2 SMNVEV (reference sequence).

The rearrangement joins TRBV6-5 to TRBJ2-1, with a possible D match to TRBD2 (6 bases). The V end was cut by 6 bases, the J end by 4 bases, with 16 bases between. Germline V gene lookup returns CDR1 MNHEY and CDR2 SVGAGI. This CDR3 has 15 amino acids. In DNA form, the CDR3 reads TGTGCCAGCAGCATCGGGGGTATGGCTTACAATGAGCAGTTCTTC. Translating it yields CASSIGGMAYNEQFF.

V usage is TRBV27 and J usage is TRBJ1-2, with 7 nucleotides matching TRBD1. Germline CDR1 and CDR2: MNHEY and SMNVEV (reference sequence). The V segment lost 5 bases and the J segment 0 bases; nucleotides outside the gene matches: 6. CDR3 length equals 15 residues. The CDR3 DNA sequence: TGTGCCAGCAGTCCCTGGGACAGAACTAACTATGGCTACACCTTC. This codes for CASSPWDRTNYGYTF.

The gene calls are TRBV10-3 and TRBJ1-1; D may be TRBD1 (5 bases). V was shortened by 6 bases and J by 6 bases, with 8 bases between the two germline ends. This CDR3 spans 11 amino acids. CDR1 ENHRY and CDR2 SYGVKD come from the germline V gene. This CDR3 reads CAIRTAAEAFF. DNA of the CDR3: TGTGCCATCAGGACAGCCGCTGAAGCTTTCTTT.

This chain joins TRBV13 and TRBJ2-7; 8 bases fit TRBD1. Per germline, CDR1 PRHDT and CDR2 FYEKMQ (reference sequence). This CDR3 is 15 amino acids long. The trim removed 5 bases at V and 3 bases at J, leaving 9 bases unmatched. DNA for the CDR3: TGTGCCAGCAGCCTGTTTGGGACAGGAATCTACGAGCAGTACTTC. Residues: CASSLFGTGIYEQYF.

This chain joins TRBV27 and TRBJ1-1, with 9 nucleotides matching TRBD1. The CDR3 is 15 amino acids. V lost 5 bases to trimming and J lost 3 bases; unmatched junction nucleotides: 7. Germline values: CDR1 MNHEY, CDR2 SMNVEV (reference sequence). CDR3 residues: CASSPWTGVYTEAFF. DNA of the CDR3: TGTGCCAGCAGTCCGTGGACAGGGGTGTACACTGAAGCTTTCTTT.

This clone was detected only a few times. V gene TRBV7-9 combines with J gene TRBJ2-1; 10 bases agree with TRBD2. CDR1 SEHNR and CDR2 FQNEAQ come from the germline V gene (reference sequence). The CDR3 is 16 residues long. V lost 3 bases to trimming and J lost 6 bases; unmatched junction nucleotides: 8. In DNA form, the CDR3 reads TGTGCCAGCAGCTTCGTCCCGGGACTAGCGCCCAATGAGCAGTTCTTC. Translation gives CASSFVPGLAPNEQFF.

The chain links TRBV19 to TRBJ2-7; perhaps TRBD2 as D (6 bases). The V end was cut by 3 bases, the J end by 3 bases, with 15 bases between. This CDR3 comprises 15 residues. Germline loops: CDR1 LNHDA, CDR2 SQIVND (reference sequence). The CDR3 is CASSIKEGLRYEQYF. Here the CDR3 DNA reads TGTGCCAGTAGTATTAAGGAGGGTTTACGCTACGAGCAGTACTTC. Complete variable domain (other parts from reference TRBV19 and TRBJ2-7): DGGITQSPKYLFRKEGQNVTLSCEQNLNHDAMYWYRQDPGQGLRLIYYSQIVNDFQKGDIAEGYSVSREKKESFPLTVTSAQKNPTAFYLCASSIKEGLRYEQYFGPGTRLTVT.

The chain recombines TRBV30 with TRBJ2-5; 9 bases are shared with TRBD2. The V segment lost 3 bases and the J segment 3 bases; nucleotides outside the gene matches: 14. Germline CDR1 and CDR2: GTSNPN and SVGIG (reference sequence). This CDR3 contains 17 residues. CDR3 region: CAWSPGTSFSAKETQYF. The CDR3 nucleotides are TGTGCCTGGAGCCCCGGGACTAGCTTTTCCGCGAAAGAGACCCAGTACTTC.

Notes on this clone: Other DNA sequences in this specimen translate into the identical CDR3. The chain links TRBV19 to TRBJ2-7; perhaps TRBD1 as D (5 bases). The V gene lost 3 bases and the J gene lost 1 base, with 10 bases spanning the gap. The CDR3 totals 14 residues. Germline CDR1 reads LNHDA; CDR2 reads SQIVND (reference sequence). The CDR3 DNA reads TGTGCCAGTAGTATGGGGCAGGTTTCCTACGAGCAGTACTTC. Its protein product is CASSMGQVSYEQYF.

V and J are TRBV6-1 and TRBJ1-4; 9 positions match TRBD1. The CDR3 is 15 amino acids. The ends lost 6 bases at V and 7 bases at J; junction bases unmatched: 9. Germline-derived CDR1 and CDR2 are MNHNS and SASEGT. The CDR3 DNA is TGTGCCAGCAGGGACAGGGGAGGGTCGAGTGAAAAACTGTTTTTT. This codes for CASRDRGGSSEKLFF.

The chain employs TRBV7-9 and TRBJ2-1, with D unresolved. V was pared by 4 bases and J by 8 bases, with 9 bases between. The CDR3 has 12 amino acids. The germline V gene encodes CDR1 SEHNR and CDR2 FQNEAQ (reference sequence). CDR3 bases: TGTGCCAGCAGCTCTCTCGGGTATGAGCAGTTCTTC. Translation gives CASSSLGYEQFF.

This clone has more than one count but fewer than ten. The chain recombines TRBV6-1 with TRBJ1-1; tentative D call: TRBD1 (6 bases). V was pared by 2 bases and J by 4 bases, with 20 bases between. Germline loops: CDR1 MNHNS, CDR2 SASEGT. The CDR3 is made up of 17 amino acids. The CDR3 sequence is CASSEMGAGLKGTEAFF. The DNA of the CDR3 is TGTGCCAGCAGTGAAATGGGGGCAGGGTTGAAAGGCACTGAAGCTTTCTTT.

The CDR3 bases are TGTGCCAGCAGCCAAGATCTTCGAGCGGGGGCAAACAATGAGCAGTTCTTC. Residues: CASSQDLRAGANNEQFF. The V gene is TRBV4-2, the J gene TRBJ2-1, with 8 bases lining up with TRBD2. The trim removed 0 bases at V and 5 bases at J, leaving 9 bases unmatched. The germline V gene encodes CDR1 LGHNA and CDR2 YNFKEQ. The CDR3 contains 17 residues.

This clone has only a few counts. DNA for the CDR3: TGTGCCAGCAGTGATAATCGGTACGAGCAGTACTTC. Translation gives CASSDNRYEQYF. This chain uses TRBV2 with TRBJ2-7, with D unclear. This CDR3 has 12 amino acids. Germline loops: CDR1 SNHLY, CDR2 FYNNEI. Trimming removed 3 bases from V and 4 bases from J, with 7 bases in between.

The chain is built from TRBV11-2 and TRBJ2-2; D is possibly TRBD2 (6 bases). Germline V CDR1 and CDR2: SGHAT, FQNNGV. The CDR3 is made up of 19 amino acids. Trimming took off 6 bases at V and 2 bases at J, with 25 bases between the two ends. The CDR3 DNA is TGTGCCAGCAGACTCTCGCCCGACGCCGGGGGACCCAACACCGGGGAGCTGTTTTTT. Amino acid sequence: CASRLSPDAGGPNTGELFF.

V is TRBV4-2 and J is TRBJ2-7; 7 nucleotides line up with TRBD2. This CDR3 has 16 amino acids. After removal of 2 bases from V and 6 bases from J, the junction contained 13 bases not matched to a gene. The germline V gene has CDR1 LGHNA and CDR2 YNFKEQ. This chain's CDR3 is CASSQPHSSGAVEQYF. The CDR3 DNA follows: TGTGCCAGCAGCCAACCTCACTCTAGCGGAGCTGTCGAGCAGTACTTC.

V usage is TRBV29-1 and J usage is TRBJ2-7; weak D call: TRBD2 (5 bases). V lost 7 bases and J lost 3, with 16 bases in between. The CDR3 has 13 residues. Per the germline V gene, CDR1 is SQVTM and CDR2 is ANQGSEA. The CDR3 nucleotides are TGCAGCGCCGCCTCGGGGAAGGGCTACGAGCAGTACTTC. Its translation is CSAASGKGYEQYF.

The chain has TRBV18 and TRBJ1-3; TRBD1 agrees at 11 bases. The CDR3 runs 19 residues. V dropped 3 bases and J dropped 0; count of bases not matched to a gene: 10. Germline values: CDR1 KGHSH, CDR2 LQKENI. DNA for the CDR3: TGTGCCAGCTCACCCCTACACCAGGACAGGGGGCCCTCTGGAAACACCATATATTTT. Protein: CASSPLHQDRGPSGNTIYF.

This chain uses TRBV30 with TRBJ2-7; unclear D gene. Looked up from germline, CDR1 is GTSNPN and CDR2 is SVGIG (reference sequence). The CDR3 has 14 amino acids. The V end lost 0 bases, the J end lost 0 bases, and 9 bases lay between the germline ends. The CDR3: CAWSVHGSSYEQYF. DNA of the CDR3: TGTGCCTGGAGTGTACATGGCAGCTCCTACGAGCAGTACTTC.